This TCR beta chain was identified in a study of shared clonotypes between healthy human individuals. The repertoire was sequenced with immunoSEQ multiplex PCR; TCRdb's copy has only in-frame clones and lacks some. The sample consists of about 2.3 million clones, around 90% of them appearing once. Study-level findings and limits: The study generally estimated greater richness for naive than memory subsets. Generation probabilities were higher for clonotypes shared across all four sorted-subset donors than for unshared ones.

Every one of the donors was a Caucasian adult that lived in Nashville, Tennessee. Regarding this clone: Its antigen is still unknown.

This CDR3 is 15 amino acids long. V was cut by 2 bases and J by 9 bases, with 17 bases left in between. Germline CDR1 is SGHTA and CDR2 is FQGNSA. Material for sequencing was naive CD4+ T cells from PBMCs. Described subset: CD45RA+ positively selected. This sequence originates from a man between 18 and 29 years old in good health. Some clones in this sample may be carry-over from other donors' samples. The chain joins TRBV7-2 to TRBJ2-1, with D possibly being TRBD2 (6 bases). DNA of the CDR3: TGTGCCAGCAGCTTATGGCTAGCGATGGCTGGTGAGCAGTTCTTC. This encodes CASSLWLAMAGEQFF.